Listed below are T cell receptor beta chains from one sample, sequenced in a study of T-cell reconstitution after alpha-beta-depleted transplantation in children. TCRdb used MiXCR to reprocess the PCR reads, holding one entry per CDR3 protein. The sample shows about 98,000 distinct CDR3 sequences, 20% to 30% of them seen only once. This specimen was PBMCs, taken before TCRalphabeta/CD19-depleted stem cell transplant. All receptors come from a boy between 2 and 10 years old with acute lymphoblastic leukemia, due to receive a stem cell transplant. The CDR3 runs from the conserved cysteine through the conserved F or W. D genes are given only for firm matches.

d_call j_call v_call cdr3_aa
- TRBJ2-7 TRBV28 CASSLVSREQYF
- TRBJ1-1 TRBV5-4 CASSYNKGTGNEAFF
- TRBJ1-3 TRBV6-1 CASSIEFRGNTIYF
- TRBJ2-1 TRBV25-1 CASSEESVKSYNEQFF
TRBD1 TRBJ2-7 TRBV20-1 CSAAGGQGIYEQYF
TRBD2 TRBJ2-3 TRBV15 CATSRDRDYTDTQYF
TRBD1 TRBJ2-7 TRBV6-5 CASSYSPSGQGAGEQYF
TRBD1 TRBJ2-4 TRBV5-5 CASSTTGGGKGIQYF
- TRBJ2-1 TRBV10-2 CASGAMADNEQFF
TRBD1 TRBJ1-3 TRBV3-1 CASSQDRGQSGNTIYF
- TRBJ1-2 TRBV5-6 CASSRRQPNYGYTF
- TRBJ1-2 TRBV7-2 CASSPGVYGYTF
- TRBJ1-2 TRBV15 CATSEGGGYGYTF
TRBD2 TRBJ2-7 TRBV28 CATRISGETEQYF
- TRBJ2-1 TRBV25-1 CASSDLSLAREQFF
- TRBJ2-5 TRBV6-1 CASSKRSGVGETQYF
TRBD1 TRBJ2-1 TRBV3-1 CASSPGQGANEQFF
TRBD1 TRBJ2-6 TRBV4-3 CASSEGAGSGANVLTF
- TRBJ1-5 TRBV12-3/TRBV12-4 CASSSAGYGQPQHF
- TRBJ2-6 TRBV2 CASSGTASSGANVLTF
- TRBJ2-7 TRBV7-6 CASSPSGEGYEQYF
- TRBJ1-2 TRBV5-1 CASSLTHGPPGGYTF
- TRBJ2-2 TRBV7-9 CASSFRGAPLLTGELFF
- TRBJ1-1 TRBV28 CASSPTQNTEAFF
TRBD1 TRBJ2-7 TRBV5-1 CASSFSRDRGHEQYF
TRBD2 TRBJ2-3 TRBV5-1 CASSYRTSGGTDTQYF
TRBD2 TRBJ2-1 TRBV5-1 CASSFGRTSGVDEQFF
TRBD2 TRBJ2-3 TRBV7-2 CASSRGVGVGNTDTQYF
TRBD1 TRBJ2-1 TRBV5-1 CASSGRQGYNEQFF
TRBD2 TRBJ2-7 TRBV11-2 CASSLYGDYSPYEQYF